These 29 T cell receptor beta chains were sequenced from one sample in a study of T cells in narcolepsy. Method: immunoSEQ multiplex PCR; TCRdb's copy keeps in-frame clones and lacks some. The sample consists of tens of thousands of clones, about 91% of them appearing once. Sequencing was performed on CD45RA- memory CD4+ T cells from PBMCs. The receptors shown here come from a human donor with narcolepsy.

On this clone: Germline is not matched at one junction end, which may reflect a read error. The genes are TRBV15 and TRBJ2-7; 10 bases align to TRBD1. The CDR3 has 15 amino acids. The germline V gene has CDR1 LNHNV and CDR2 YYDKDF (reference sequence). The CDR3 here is CATITPGQGSYDQYF. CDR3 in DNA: TGTGCCACGATAACCCCGGGACAGGGGAGCTACGATCAGTACTTC.

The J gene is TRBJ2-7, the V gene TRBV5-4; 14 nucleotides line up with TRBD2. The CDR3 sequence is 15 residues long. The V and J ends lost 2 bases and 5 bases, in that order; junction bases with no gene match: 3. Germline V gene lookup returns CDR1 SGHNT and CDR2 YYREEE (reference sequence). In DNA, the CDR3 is TGTGCCAGCAGCTTTGGACTAGCGGGAGGACACGAGCAGTACTTC. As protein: CASSFGLAGGHEQYF.

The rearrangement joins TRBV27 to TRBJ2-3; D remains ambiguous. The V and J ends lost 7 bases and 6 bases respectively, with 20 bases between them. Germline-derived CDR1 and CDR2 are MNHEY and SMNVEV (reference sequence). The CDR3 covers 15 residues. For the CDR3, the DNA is TGTGCCAGCACCCTACGGTTTGGGGATTTCGATACGCAGTATTTT. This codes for CASTLRFGDFDTQYF.

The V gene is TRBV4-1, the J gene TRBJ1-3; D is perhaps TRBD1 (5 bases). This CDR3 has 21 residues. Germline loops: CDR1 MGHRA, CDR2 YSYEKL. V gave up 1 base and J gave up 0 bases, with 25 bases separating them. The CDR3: CASSQGAVPGREKHSGNTIYF. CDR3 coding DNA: TGCGCCAGCAGCCAAGGGGCCGTCCCGGGACGGGAAAAGCACTCTGGAAACACCATATATTTT.

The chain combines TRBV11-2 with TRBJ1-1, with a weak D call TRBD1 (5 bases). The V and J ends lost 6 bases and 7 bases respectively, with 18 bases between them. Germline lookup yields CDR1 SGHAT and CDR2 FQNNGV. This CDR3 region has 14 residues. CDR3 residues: CASRPASGGNEAFF. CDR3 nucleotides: TGTGCCAGCAGGCCTGCCTCCGGGGGGAATGAAGCTTTCTTT.

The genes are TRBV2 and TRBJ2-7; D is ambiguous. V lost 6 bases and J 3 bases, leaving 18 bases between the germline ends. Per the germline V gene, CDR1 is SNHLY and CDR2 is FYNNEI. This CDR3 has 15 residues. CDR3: CASREKILGIYEQYF. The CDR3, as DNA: TGTGCCAGCAGGGAGAAAATTTTGGGAATCTACGAGCAGTACTTC.

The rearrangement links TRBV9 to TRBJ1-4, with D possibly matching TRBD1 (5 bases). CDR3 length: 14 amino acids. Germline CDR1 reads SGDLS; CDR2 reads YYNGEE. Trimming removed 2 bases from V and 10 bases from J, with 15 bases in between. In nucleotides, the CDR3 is TGTGCCAGCAGCGTTCGTTCCCTCCAGGGAAAACTGTTTTTT. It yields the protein CASSVRSLQGKLFF.

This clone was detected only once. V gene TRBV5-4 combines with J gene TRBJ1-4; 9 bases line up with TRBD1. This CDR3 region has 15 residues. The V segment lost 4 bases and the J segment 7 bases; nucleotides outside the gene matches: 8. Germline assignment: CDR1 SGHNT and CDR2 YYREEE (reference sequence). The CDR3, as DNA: TGTGCCAGCAGCCACCCGGGACAGGGTCGTGAAAAACTGTTTTTT. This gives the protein CASSHPGQGREKLFF.

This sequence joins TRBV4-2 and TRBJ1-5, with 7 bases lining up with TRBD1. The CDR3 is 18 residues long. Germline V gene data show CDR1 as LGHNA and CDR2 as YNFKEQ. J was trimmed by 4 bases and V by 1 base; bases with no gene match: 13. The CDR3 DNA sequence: TGTGCCAGCAGCCAAGGGGGTGACAGGGAGGCCGCAAATCAGCCCCAGCATTTT. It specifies CASSQGGDREAANQPQHF.

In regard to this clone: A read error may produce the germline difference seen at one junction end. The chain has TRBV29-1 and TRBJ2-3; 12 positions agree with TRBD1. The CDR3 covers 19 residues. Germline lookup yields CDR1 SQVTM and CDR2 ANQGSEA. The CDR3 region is CSVEGGTGGSGIGTDTQYF. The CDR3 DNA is TGCAGCGTAGAAGGTGGGACAGGGGGCAGCGGGATTGGTACAGATACGCAGTATTTT.

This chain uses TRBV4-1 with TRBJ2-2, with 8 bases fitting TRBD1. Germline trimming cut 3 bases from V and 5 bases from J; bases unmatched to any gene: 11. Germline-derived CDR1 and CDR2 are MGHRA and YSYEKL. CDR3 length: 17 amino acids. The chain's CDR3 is CASSQPYRGKVTGELFF. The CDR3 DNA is TGCGCCAGCAGCCAGCCCTACAGGGGGAAGGTGACCGGGGAGCTGTTTTTT.

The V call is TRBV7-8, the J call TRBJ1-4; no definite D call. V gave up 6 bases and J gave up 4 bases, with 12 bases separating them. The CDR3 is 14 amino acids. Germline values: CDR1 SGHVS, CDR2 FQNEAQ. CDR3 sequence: CASSLGQINEKLFF. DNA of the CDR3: TGTGCCAGCAGTCTAGGGCAGATTAATGAAAAACTGTTTTTT.

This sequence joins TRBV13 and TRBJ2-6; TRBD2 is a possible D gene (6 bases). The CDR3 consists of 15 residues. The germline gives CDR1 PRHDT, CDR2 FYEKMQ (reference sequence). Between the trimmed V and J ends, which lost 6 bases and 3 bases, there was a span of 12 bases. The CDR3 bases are TGTGCCAGCAGTCCGCGGGGAGTTGGGGCCAACGTCCTGACTTTC. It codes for CASSPRGVGANVLTF. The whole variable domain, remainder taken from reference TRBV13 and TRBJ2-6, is AAGVIQSPRHLIKEKRETATLKCYPIPRHDTVYWYQQGPGQDPQFLISFYEKMQSDKGSIPDRFSAQQFSDYHSELNMSSLELGDSALYFCASSPRGVGANVLTFGAGSRLTVL.

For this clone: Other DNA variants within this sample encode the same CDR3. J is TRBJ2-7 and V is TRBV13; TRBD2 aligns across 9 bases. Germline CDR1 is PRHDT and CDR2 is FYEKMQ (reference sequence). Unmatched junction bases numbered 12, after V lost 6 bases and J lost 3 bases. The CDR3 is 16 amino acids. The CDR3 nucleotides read TGTGCCAGCAGGGCTAGCGGGCGGGAGGGGGGCTACGAGCAGTACTTC. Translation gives CASRASGREGGYEQYF.

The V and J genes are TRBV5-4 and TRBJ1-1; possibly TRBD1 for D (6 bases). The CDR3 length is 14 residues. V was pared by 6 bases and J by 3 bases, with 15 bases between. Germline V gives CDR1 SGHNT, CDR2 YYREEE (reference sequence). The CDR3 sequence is CASTKRGGDTEAFF. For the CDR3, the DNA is TGTGCCAGCACCAAAAGGGGGGGGGACACTGAAGCTTTCTTT.

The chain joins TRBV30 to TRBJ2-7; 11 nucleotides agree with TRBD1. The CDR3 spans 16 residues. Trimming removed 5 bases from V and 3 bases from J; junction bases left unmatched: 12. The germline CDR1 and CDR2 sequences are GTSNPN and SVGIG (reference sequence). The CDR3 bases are TGTGCCTGGTCCCCAATCGGGGGACAGGGGGTCTACGAGCAGTACTTC. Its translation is CAWSPIGGQGVYEQYF. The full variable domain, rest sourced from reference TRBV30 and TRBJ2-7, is SQTIHQWPATLVQPVGSPLSLECTVEGTSNPNLYWYRQAAGRGLQLLFYSVGIGQISSEVPQNLSASRPQDRQFILSSKKLLLSDSGFYLCAWSPIGGQGVYEQYFGPGTRLTVT.

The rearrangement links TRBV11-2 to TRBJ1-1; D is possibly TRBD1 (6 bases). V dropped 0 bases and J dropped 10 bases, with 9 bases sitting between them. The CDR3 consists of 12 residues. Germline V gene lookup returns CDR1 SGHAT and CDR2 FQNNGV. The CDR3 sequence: CASSLDRTAAFF. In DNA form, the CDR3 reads TGTGCCAGCAGCTTAGATCGGACAGCAGCTTTCTTT.

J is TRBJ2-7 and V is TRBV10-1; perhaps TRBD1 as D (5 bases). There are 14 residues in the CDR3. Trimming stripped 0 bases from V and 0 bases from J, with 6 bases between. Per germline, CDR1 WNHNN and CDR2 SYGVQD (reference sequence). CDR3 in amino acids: CASSESDTSYEQYF. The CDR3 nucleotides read TGCGCCAGCAGTGAGTCGGACACCTCCTACGAGCAGTACTTC.

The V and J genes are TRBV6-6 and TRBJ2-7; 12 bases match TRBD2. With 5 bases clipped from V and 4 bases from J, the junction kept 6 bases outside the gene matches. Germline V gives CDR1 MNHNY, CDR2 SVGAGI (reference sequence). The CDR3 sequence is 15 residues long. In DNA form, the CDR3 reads TGTGCCAGCAGTGCCCGGACTAGCGGGGTTTACGAGCAGTACTTC. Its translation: CASSARTSGVYEQYF.

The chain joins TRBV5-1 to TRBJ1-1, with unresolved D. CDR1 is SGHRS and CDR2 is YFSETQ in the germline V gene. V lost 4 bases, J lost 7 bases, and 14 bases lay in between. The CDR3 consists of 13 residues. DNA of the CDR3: TGCGCCAGCAGCCCCGACCGGCCTTTTGAAGCTTTCTTT. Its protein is CASSPDRPFEAFF.

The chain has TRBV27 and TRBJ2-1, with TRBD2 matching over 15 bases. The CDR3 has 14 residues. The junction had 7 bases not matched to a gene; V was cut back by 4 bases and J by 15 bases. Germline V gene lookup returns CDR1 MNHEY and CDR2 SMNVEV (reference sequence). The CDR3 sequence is CASSSGLAGGFLFF. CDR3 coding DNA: TGTGCCAGCAGTTCCGGACTAGCGGGAGGGTTTCTGTTCTTC.

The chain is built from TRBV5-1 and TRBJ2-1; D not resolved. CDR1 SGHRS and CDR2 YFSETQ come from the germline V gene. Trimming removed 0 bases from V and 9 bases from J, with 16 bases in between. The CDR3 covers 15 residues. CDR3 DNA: TGCGCCAGCAGCTTGGCTGGGGAATGGGTGGGTGAGCAGTTCTTC. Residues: CASSLAGEWVGEQFF.

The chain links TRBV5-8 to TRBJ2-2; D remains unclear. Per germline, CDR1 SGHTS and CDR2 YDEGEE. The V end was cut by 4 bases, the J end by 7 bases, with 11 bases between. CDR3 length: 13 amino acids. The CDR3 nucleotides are TGTGCCAGCAGCCTCTACCACGGCGGGGAGCTGTTTTTT. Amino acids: CASSLYHGGELFF.

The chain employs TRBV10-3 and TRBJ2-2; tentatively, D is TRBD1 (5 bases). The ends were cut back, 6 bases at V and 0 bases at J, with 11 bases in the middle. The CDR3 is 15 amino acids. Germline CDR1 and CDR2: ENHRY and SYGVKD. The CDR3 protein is CAIRSTASNTGELFF. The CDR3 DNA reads TGTGCCATCAGATCGACAGCATCGAACACCGGGGAGCTGTTTTTT.

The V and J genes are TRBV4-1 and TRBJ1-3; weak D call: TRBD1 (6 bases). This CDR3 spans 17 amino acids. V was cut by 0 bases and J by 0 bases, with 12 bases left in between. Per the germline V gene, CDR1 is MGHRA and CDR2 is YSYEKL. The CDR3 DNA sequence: TGCGCCAGCAGCCAAGATGGACAGCGGGCCTCTGGAAACACCATATATTTT. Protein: CASSQDGQRASGNTIYF.

The CDR3 protein is CASSPQGSGNTEAFF. CDR3 coding DNA: TGTGCCAGTAGCCCACAGGGGAGCGGGAACACTGAAGCTTTCTTT. The V gene is TRBV19, the J gene TRBJ1-1, with 7 bases matching TRBD1. The J segment lost 1 base and the V segment lost 6 bases, leaving 8 bases of the junction unmatched. The CDR3 spans 15 residues. Germline V gene lookup returns CDR1 LNHDA and CDR2 SQIVND (reference sequence).

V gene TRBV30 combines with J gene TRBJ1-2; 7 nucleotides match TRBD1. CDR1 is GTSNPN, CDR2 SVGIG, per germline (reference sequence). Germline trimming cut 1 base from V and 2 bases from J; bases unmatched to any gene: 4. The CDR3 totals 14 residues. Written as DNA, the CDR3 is TGTGCCTGGAGTGCCCGGGACAGCAACTATGGCTACACCTTC. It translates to CAWSARDSNYGYTF.

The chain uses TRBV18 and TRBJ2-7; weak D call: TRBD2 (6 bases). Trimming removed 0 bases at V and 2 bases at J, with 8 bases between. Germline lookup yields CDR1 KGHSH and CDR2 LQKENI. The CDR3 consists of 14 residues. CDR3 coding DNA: TGTGCCAGCTCACCACCCGGGAGAACCTACGAGCAGTACTTC. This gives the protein CASSPPGRTYEQYF.

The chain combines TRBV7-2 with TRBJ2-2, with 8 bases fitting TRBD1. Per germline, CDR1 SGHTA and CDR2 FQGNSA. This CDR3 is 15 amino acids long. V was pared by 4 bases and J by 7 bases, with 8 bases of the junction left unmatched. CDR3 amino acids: CASSSSGGRGGELFF. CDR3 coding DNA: TGTGCCAGCAGCTCCTCAGGGGGCAGGGGCGGGGAGCTGTTTTTT.